The rows below give T cell receptor beta chains drawn from one sample of a study of blood T cell repertoires in COVID-19. This table comes from immunoSEQ multiplex PCR, and its TCRdb copy is limited to in-frame clones, with some not included. The sample has about 62,000 clones, about nine tenths seen once. The sequencing sample was made of peripheral blood. These receptors all come from a woman older than 75 with acute or convalescent COVID-19. The CDR3 runs from the conserved cysteine through the conserved F or W. A D gene is named only where the DNA matches it firmly. Clone size, where shown, is once, few, many, or a class for clones that have expanded.

D,size,J,V,CDR3,DNA
.,.,TRBJ2-2,TRBV19,CASSKQGNTGELFF,TGTGCCAGTAGTAAACAGGGTAACACCGGGGAGCTGTTTTTT
TRBD1,.,TRBJ1-2,TRBV19,CASQPRQGGDGYTF,TGTGCCAGTCAACCCCGACAGGGGGGAGATGGCTACACCTTC
.,.,TRBJ2-6,TRBV27,CASSSHSGANVLTF,TGTGCCAGCAGTTCCCACTCTGGGGCCAACGTCCTGACTTTC
.,.,TRBJ2-7,TRBV7-2,CASSLGAGRAYEQYF,TGTGCCAGCAGCTTAGGGGCGGGCCGCGCCTACGAGCAGTACTTC
TRBD2,.,TRBJ2-5,TRBV3-1/TRBV3-2,CATGTSGSKGTQYF,TGTGCCACCGGGACTAGCGGGTCCAAGGGGACCCAGTACTTC
TRBD2,.,TRBJ2-7,TRBV9,CASSVATGGRWEQYF,TGTGCCAGCAGCGTAGCTACGGGGGGTAGGTGGGAGCAGTACTTC
TRBD1,.,TRBJ1-5,TRBV6-5,CASRRDRGWNQPQHF,TGTGCCAGCCGGCGGGACAGGGGTTGGAATCAGCCCCAGCATTTT
.,.,TRBJ1-2,TRBV7-9,CASSLSGVGYGYTF,TGTGCCAGCAGCTTATCCGGGGTCGGCTATGGCTACACCTTC
TRBD2,.,TRBJ2-1,TRBV4-1,CASSPSGRRREQFF,TGCGCCAGCAGCCCTAGCGGGAGGAGGCGGGAGCAGTTCTTC
.,.,TRBJ1-1,TRBV28,CASSSQVMNTEAFF,TGTGCCAGCAGTTCACAGGTTATGAACACTGAAGCTTTCTTT
.,.,TRBJ2-1,TRBV11-3,CASSSGFPSYNEQFF,TGTGCCAGCAGTAGCGGCTTTCCCTCCTACAATGAGCAGTTCTTC
TRBD1,.,TRBJ2-5,TRBV19,CASSPDRGETQYF,TGTGCCAGTAGCCCAGACAGGGGAGAGACCCAGTACTTC
.,few,TRBJ2-1,TRBV5-1,CASSSYNEQFF,TGCGCCAGCAGCTCTTACAATGAGCAGTTCTTC
TRBD1,.,TRBJ1-5,TRBV4-1,CASSQGRTGDGQPQHF,TGCGCCAGCAGCCAAGGCCGGACAGGGGATGGTCAGCCCCAGCATTTT
TRBD1,.,TRBJ1-4,TRBV14,CASSPSRPDRETNEKLFF,TGTGCCAGCAGCCCTTCTCGACCTGACAGGGAAACTAATGAAAAACTGTTTTTT
.,.,TRBJ1-5,TRBV2,CASNLQGSGNQPQHF,TGTGCCAGCAACCTACAGGGTTCGGGCAATCAGCCCCAGCATTTT
.,.,TRBJ2-3,TRBV24-1,CATASWRGDTQYF,TGTGCCACCGCGTCCTGGAGGGGAGATACGCAGTATTTT
.,few,TRBJ1-6,TRBV2,CASSEVLPPGSPLHF,TGTGCCAGCAGTGAGGTCCTCCCACCCGGTTCACCCCTCCACTTT
TRBD1,.,TRBJ2-7,TRBV29-1,CSARQGADGEQYF,TGCAGCGCCCGACAGGGGGCGGACGGCGAGCAGTACTTC
TRBD2,.,TRBJ2-4,TRBV2,CASGLAGLAKNIQYF,TGTGCCAGTGGACTAGCGGGACTAGCCAAAAACATTCAGTACTTC